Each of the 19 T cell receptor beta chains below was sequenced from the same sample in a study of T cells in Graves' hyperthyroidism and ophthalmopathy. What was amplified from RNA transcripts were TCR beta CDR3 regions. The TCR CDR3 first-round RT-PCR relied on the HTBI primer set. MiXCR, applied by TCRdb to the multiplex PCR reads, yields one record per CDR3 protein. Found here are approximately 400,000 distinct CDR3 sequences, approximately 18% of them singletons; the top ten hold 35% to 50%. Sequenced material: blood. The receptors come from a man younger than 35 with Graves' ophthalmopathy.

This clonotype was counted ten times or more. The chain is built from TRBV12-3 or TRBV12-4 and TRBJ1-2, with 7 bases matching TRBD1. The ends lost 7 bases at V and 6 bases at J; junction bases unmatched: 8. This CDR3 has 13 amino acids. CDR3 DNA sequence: TGTGCCAGCATCGATGGACAGGCAGATGGCTACACCTTC. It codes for CASIDGQADGYTF.

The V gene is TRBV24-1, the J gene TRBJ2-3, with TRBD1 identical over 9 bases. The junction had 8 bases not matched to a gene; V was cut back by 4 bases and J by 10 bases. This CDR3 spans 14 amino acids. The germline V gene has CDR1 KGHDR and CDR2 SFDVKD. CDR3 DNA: TGTGCCACCAGTGACCTGGGACAGGGACGGGCGCAGTATTTT. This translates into CATSDLGQGRAQYF.

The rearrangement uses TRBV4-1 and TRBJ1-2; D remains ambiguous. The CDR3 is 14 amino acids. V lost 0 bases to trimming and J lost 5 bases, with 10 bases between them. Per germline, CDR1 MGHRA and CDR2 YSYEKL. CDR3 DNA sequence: TGCGCCAGCAGCCAAGATTCAGCTTGGTATGGCTACACCTTC. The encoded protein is CASSQDSAWYGYTF.

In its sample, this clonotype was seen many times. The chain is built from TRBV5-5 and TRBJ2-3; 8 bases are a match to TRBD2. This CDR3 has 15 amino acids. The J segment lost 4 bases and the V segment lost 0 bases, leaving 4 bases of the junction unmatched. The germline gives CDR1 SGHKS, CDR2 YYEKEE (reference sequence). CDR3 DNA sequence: TGTGCCAGCAGCTTGGTCGGGGGGGCTTCAGATACGCAGTATTTT. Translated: CASSLVGGASDTQYF.

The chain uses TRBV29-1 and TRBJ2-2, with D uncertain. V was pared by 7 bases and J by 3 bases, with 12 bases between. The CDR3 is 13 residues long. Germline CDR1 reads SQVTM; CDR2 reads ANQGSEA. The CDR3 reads CSAMPGDTGELFF. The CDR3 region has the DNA TGCAGCGCGATGCCGGGCGACACCGGGGAGCTGTTTTTT.

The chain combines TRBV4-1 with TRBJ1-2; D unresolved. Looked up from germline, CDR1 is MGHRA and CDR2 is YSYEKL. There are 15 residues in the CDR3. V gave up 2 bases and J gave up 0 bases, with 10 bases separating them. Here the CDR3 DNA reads TGCGCCAGCAGCCAAATCGGGTTTTCTAACTATGGCTACACCTTC. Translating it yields CASSQIGFSNYGYTF.

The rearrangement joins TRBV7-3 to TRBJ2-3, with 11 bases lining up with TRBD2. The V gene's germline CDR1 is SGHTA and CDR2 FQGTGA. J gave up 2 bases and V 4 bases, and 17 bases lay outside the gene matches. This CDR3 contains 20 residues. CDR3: CASSCNSSGGTAQPTDTQYF. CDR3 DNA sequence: TGTGCCAGCAGCTGCAACTCTAGCGGGGGGACCGCCCAACCCACAGATACGCAGTATTTT.

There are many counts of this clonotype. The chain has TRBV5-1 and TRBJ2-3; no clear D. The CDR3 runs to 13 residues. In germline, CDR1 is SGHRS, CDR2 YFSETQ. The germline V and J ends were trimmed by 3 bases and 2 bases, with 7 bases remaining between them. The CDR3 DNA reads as TGCGCCAGCAGCTCCCAGCTCACAGATACGCAGTATTTT. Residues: CASSSQLTDTQYF.

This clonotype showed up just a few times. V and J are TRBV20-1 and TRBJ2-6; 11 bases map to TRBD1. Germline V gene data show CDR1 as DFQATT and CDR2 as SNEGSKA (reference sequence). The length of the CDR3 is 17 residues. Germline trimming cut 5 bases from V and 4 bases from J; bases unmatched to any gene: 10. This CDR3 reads CSAQEWDRGWGANVLTF. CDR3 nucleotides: TGCAGTGCTCAGGAGTGGGACAGGGGGTGGGGGGCCAACGTCCTGACTTTC.

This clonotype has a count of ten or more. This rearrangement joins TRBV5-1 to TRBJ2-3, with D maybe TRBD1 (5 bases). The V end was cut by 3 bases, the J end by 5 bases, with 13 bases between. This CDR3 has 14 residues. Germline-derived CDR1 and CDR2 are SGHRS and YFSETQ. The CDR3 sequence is CASSSDSGLDTQYF. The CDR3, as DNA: TGCGCCAGCAGCTCTGATTCAGGGTTAGATACGCAGTATTTT. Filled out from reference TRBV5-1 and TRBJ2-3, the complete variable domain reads KAGVTQTPRYLIKTRGQQVTLSCSPISGHRSVSWYQQTPGQGLQFLFEYFSETQRNKGNFPGRFSGRQFSNSRSEMNVSTLELGDSALYLCASSSDSGLDTQYFGPGTRLTVL.

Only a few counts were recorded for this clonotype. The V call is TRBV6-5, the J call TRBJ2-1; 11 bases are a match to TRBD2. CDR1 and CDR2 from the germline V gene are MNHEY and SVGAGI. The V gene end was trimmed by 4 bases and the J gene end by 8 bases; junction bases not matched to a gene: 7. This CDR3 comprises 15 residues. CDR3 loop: CASSSPTSGVYEQFF. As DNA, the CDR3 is TGTGCCAGCAGTTCACCGACTAGCGGGGTATATGAGCAGTTCTTC.

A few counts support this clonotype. CDR3 nucleotide sequence: TGTGCCAGCAGCTTAGGCCCCTTTCGGTACAATGAGCAGTTCTTC. It translates to CASSLGPFRYNEQFF. The genes are TRBV11-2 and TRBJ2-1; D gene uncertain. V was cut by 1 base and J by 4 bases, with 11 bases left in between. The CDR3 runs 15 residues. In germline, CDR1 is SGHAT, CDR2 FQNNGV.

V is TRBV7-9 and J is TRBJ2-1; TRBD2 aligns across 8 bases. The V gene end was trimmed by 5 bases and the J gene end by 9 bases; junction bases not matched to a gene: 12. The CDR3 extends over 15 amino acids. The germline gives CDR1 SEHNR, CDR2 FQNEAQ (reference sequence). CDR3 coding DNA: TGTGCCAGCAGCCCCCAAGGCGGGGGGCGGGGTGAGCAGTTCTTC. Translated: CASSPQGGGRGEQFF.

DNA for the CDR3: TGTGCCAGCAGAGCATACGCGACAGGGGGCTCGATGAGCTCCTACAATGAGCAGTTCTTC. This gives the protein CASRAYATGGSMSSYNEQFF. The J gene is TRBJ2-1, the V gene TRBV6-2 or TRBV6-3; TRBD1 matches 10 bases. With V trimmed by 6 bases and J by 0 bases, 17 bases remained unmatched. Germline CDR1 is MNHEY and CDR2 is SVGEGT. The CDR3 loop spans 20 amino acids.

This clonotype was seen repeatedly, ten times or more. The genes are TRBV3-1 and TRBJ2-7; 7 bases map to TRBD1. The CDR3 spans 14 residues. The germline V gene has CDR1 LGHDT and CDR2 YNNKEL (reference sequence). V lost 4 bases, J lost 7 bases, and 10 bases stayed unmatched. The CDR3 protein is CASSLSDRVGEQYF. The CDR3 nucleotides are TGTGCCAGCAGCCTATCCGACAGGGTAGGGGAGCAGTACTTC.

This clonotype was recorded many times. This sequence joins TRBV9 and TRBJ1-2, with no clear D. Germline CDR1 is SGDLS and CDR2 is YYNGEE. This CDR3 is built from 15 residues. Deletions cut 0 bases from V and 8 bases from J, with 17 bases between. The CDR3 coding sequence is TGTGCCAGCAGCGTAGGCGAGGGAGGGTTAAGCGGCTACACCTTC. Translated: CASSVGEGGLSGYTF.

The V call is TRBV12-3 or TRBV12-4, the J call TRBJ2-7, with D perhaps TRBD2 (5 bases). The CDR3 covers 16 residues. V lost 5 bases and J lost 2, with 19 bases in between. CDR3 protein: CASSKSGQGGPYEQYF. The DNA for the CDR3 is TGTGCCAGCAGTAAAAGCGGCCAAGGCGGGCCCTACGAGCAGTACTTC.

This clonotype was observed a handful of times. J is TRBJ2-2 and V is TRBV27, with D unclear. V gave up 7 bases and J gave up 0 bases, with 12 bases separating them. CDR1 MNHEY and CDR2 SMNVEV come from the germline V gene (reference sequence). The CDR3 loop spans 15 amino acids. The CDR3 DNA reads TGTGCCAGCAAGGATACGGGTACGAACACCGGGGAGCTGTTTTTT. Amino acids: CASKDTGTNTGELFF.

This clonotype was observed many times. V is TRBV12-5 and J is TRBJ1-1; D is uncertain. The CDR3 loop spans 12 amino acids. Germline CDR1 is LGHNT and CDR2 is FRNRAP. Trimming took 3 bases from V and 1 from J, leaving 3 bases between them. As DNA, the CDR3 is TGTGCTAGTGGTTTAGGGAACACTGAAGCTTTCTTT. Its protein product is CASGLGNTEAFF. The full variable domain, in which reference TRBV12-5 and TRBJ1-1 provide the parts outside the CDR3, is DARVTQTPRHKVTEMGQEVTMRCQPILGHNTVFWYRQTMMQGLELLAYFRNRAPLDDSGMPKDRFSAEMPDATLATLKIQPSEPRDSAVYFCASGLGNTEAFFGQGTRLTVV.